This T cell receptor (beta chain) appears in the sequencing data of a study of T cells in Graves' hyperthyroidism and ophthalmopathy. Study at large: At the time of initial diagnosis and before any treatment, peripheral blood was collected. Study-wide results and limits: Ophthalmopathy could be told apart from stable hyperthyroidism with a 13 V-J model.

With regard to this clonotype: Its antigen remains unknown.

Based on clinical symptoms, serum thyroxine and TRAb, thyroid ultrasound and orbital computed tomography, diagnoses were reached. Trimming removed 8 bases at V and 8 bases at J, with 13 bases between. Germline V gene sequence: CDR1 SEHNR, CDR2 FQNEAQ (reference sequence). This CDR3 spans 12 amino acids. The CDR3 regions of TCR beta were amplified from RNA transcripts. When the TCR CDR3 underwent first-round RT-PCR, the HTBI primer set was used. In TCRdb, the multiplex PCR reads were re-called with MiXCR into one record per CDR3 protein. The repertoire has about 740,000 distinct CDR3 sequences, around 15% of them found once; the top ten carry 9.5% to 13%.

This TCR derives from a woman aged 18-29 years with Graves' hyperthyroidism. The gene calls are TRBV7-9 and TRBJ2-4; a weak D match, TRBD2 (5 bases). What was sequenced was blood. The CDR3 DNA reads TGTGCCAGCGGGCCCTACGGGGACATTCAGTACTTC. This sequence encodes CASGPYGDIQYF.